This TCR beta chain was identified during a study of control samples from healthy donors and cancer patients. Here immunoSEQ multiplex PCR was the method, and the copy in TCRdb shows in-frame clones only, minus some. The data contain about 59,000 clones, under 95% of them singletons. This clone occurred a few times. The germline V and J ends were trimmed by 3 bases and 4 bases, with 12 bases remaining between them. The CDR3 runs 14 residues. Germline loops: CDR1 LGHDT, CDR2 YNNKEL (reference sequence). The sequence derives from a man between 35 and 55 years old with colorectal cancer. The chain couples TRBV3-1 (or the pseudogene TRBV3-2) to TRBJ1-2; possible D gene TRBD1, 5 bases. The specimen sequenced was PBMCs. As DNA, the CDR3 is TGTGCCAGCAGCCAGGGCGGGGCTTTCTATGGCTACACCTTC. Translating it yields CASSQGGAFYGYTF.